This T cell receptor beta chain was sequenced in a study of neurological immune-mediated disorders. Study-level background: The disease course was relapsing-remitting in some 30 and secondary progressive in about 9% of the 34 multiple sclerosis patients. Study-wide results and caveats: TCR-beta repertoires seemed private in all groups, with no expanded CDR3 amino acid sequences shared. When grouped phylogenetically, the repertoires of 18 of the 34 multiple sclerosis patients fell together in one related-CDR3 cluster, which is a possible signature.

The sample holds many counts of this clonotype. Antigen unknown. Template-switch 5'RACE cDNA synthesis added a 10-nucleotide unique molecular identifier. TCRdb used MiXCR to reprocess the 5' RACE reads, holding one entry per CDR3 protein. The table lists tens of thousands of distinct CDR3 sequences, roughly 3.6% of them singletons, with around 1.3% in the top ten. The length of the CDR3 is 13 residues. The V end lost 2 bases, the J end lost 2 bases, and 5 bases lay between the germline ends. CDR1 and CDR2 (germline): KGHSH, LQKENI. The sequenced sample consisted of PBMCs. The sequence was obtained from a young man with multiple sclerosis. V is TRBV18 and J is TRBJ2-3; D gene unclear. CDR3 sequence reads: CASSPSSTDTQYF. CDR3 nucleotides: TGTGCCAGCTCACCATCTTCCACAGATACGCAGTATTTT.